Presented here are 27 T cell receptor beta chains from one specimen sequenced in a study of Tregs in tolerant kidney transplant recipients. This table comes from immunoSEQ multiplex PCR, and its TCRdb copy is limited to in-frame clones, with some not included. The table includes about 240,000 clones, around 81% detected once. The sample taken for sequencing was CD4+ T cells from blood. These receptors were obtained from a human donor in good health.

This clone appeared a single time. The chain carries TRBV4-1 and TRBJ1-1, with a tentative D call TRBD1 (5 bases). V was trimmed by 0 bases and J by 3 bases, leaving 23 bases between them. This CDR3 has 19 residues. Looked up from germline, CDR1 is MGHRA and CDR2 is YSYEKL. The CDR3 reads CASSQDSVLSDRGDTEAFF. The CDR3 region has the DNA TGCGCCAGCAGCCAAGATTCGGTCTTATCGGATCGGGGGGACACTGAAGCTTTCTTT.

V usage is TRBV14 and J usage is TRBJ2-5; 9 bases match TRBD1. The J call could be wrong; TRBJ2-7 is a better fit for the DNA end. Germline assignment: CDR1 SGHDN and CDR2 FVKESK. CDR3 length equals 18 residues. CDR3 bases: TGTGCCAGCAGCCCAAGTCCCATCAGGGACAGGGCTGGCTACGAGCAGTACTTC. Protein: CASSPSPIRDRAGYEQYF.

The J gene is TRBJ1-5, the V gene TRBV11-2, with 9 positions matching TRBD1. This CDR3 contains 17 residues. Germline V gene sequence: CDR1 SGHAT, CDR2 FQNNGV. The V segment lost 5 bases and the J segment 5 bases; nucleotides outside the gene matches: 13. The chain's CDR3 is CASSRDRVAVGDQPQHF. In DNA form, the CDR3 reads TGTGCCAGCAGCCGGGACAGGGTGGCGGTGGGCGATCAGCCCCAGCATTTT.

V and J are TRBV29-1 and TRBJ1-1; possibly TRBD1 for D (6 bases). CDR3 length equals 12 residues. The germline V gene encodes CDR1 SQVTM and CDR2 ANQGSEA. Trimming pared 4 bases from V and 8 bases from J, leaving 14 bases between. The CDR3 loop reads CSVVWGQGEAFF. CDR3 DNA: TGCAGCGTTGTTTGGGGGCAGGGCGAAGCTTTCTTT.

The chain carries TRBV9 and TRBJ1-1, with TRBD1 as a possible D gene (5 bases). Per the germline V gene, CDR1 is SGDLS and CDR2 is YYNGEE. CDR3 size: 15 residues. V was shortened by 3 bases and J by 5 bases, with 17 bases between the two germline ends. CDR3 sequence reads: CASSGDGTKGTEAFF. The CDR3 bases are TGTGCCAGCAGCGGGGACGGCACAAAAGGAACTGAAGCTTTCTTT.

The rearrangement joins TRBV5-4 to TRBJ1-1; 11 bases are a match to TRBD1. Trimming took 2 bases from V and 3 from J; bases not matched to a gene: 9. Germline CDR1 SGHNT, CDR2 YYREEE (reference sequence). The length of the CDR3 is 17 residues. The CDR3 DNA sequence: TGTGCCAGCAGCTTCCCGAGGACAGGGGGCAGGGACACTGAAGCTTTCTTT. Protein product: CASSFPRTGGRDTEAFF.

J is TRBJ2-3 and V is TRBV4-2; D is unclear. Germline CDR1 and CDR2: LGHNA and YNFKEQ. The CDR3 covers 16 residues. Deletions cut 5 bases from V and 0 bases from J, with 15 bases between. The CDR3 loop is CASSVPSSGSTDTQYF. The CDR3 bases are TGTGCCAGCAGCGTCCCCTCTTCCGGGAGCACAGATACGCAGTATTTT.

The V call is TRBV5-4, the J call TRBJ2-3; 7 bases align to TRBD2. The CDR3 runs 14 residues. CDR1 is SGHNT and CDR2 is YYREEE in the germline V gene (reference sequence). The trim removed 4 bases at V and 5 bases at J, leaving 7 bases unmatched. CDR3 sequence reads: CASSRSSGGDTQYF. The CDR3 coding sequence is TGTGCCAGCAGCAGATCCTCGGGGGGAGATACGCAGTATTTT.

The chain joins TRBV18 to TRBJ2-5; perhaps TRBD2 as D (6 bases). The germline V gene encodes CDR1 KGHSH and CDR2 LQKENI. The V end was cut by 5 bases, the J end by 4 bases, with 11 bases between. The CDR3 consists of 13 residues. The CDR3 DNA sequence: TGTGCCAGCTCAGGCCGACTAGGAGAGACCCAGTACTTC. Its translation: CASSGRLGETQYF.

This rearrangement joins TRBV19 to TRBJ1-1; no clear D. The germline V gene has CDR1 LNHDA and CDR2 SQIVND (reference sequence). The V and J ends lost 1 base and 3 bases respectively, with 6 bases between them. The CDR3 has 13 residues. The CDR3 nucleotides read TGTGCCAGTAGTATAGCCCAAGACACTGAAGCTTTCTTT. As protein: CASSIAQDTEAFF.

Worth noting for this clone: At one boundary the junction diverges from the germline segment, which might be a read error. The CDR3, as DNA: TGCGCCAGCAGCACTAACCCCTCCGACGAGCAGTACTTC. It translates to CASSTNPSDEQYF. The rearrangement uses TRBV5-1 and TRBJ2-5; the D is unclear. The DNA end is a closer match to TRBJ2-7, so the J assignment may be wrong. This CDR3 contains 13 residues. Looked up from germline, CDR1 is SGHRS and CDR2 is YFSETQ.

The chain links TRBV21-1 to TRBJ1-2; the D call TRBD1 from the table was never checked on the DNA. TRBV21-1 is classified as a pseudogene. CDR3 length: 14 residues. The CDR3 spells CASSSNTDKYGYTF. CDR3 nucleotides: TGTGCCAGCAGCTCAAACACAGATAAGTATGGCTACACCTTC.

The V and J genes are TRBV27 and TRBJ2-7, with 7 bases fitting TRBD1. This CDR3 region has 19 residues. Germline V CDR1 and CDR2: MNHEY, SMNVEV (reference sequence). The V and J ends lost 5 bases and 4 bases, in that order; junction bases with no gene match: 23. This CDR3 is CASSLPTGTVLGSSYEQYF. The CDR3 DNA reads TGTGCCAGCAGTCTCCCAACCGGGACAGTCTTGGGCAGTTCTTACGAGCAGTACTTC.

This chain uses TRBV27 with TRBJ2-7; the match to TRBD2 covers 7 bases. Germline values: CDR1 MNHEY, CDR2 SMNVEV (reference sequence). This CDR3 comprises 14 residues. The J segment lost 4 bases and the V segment lost 6 bases, leaving 9 bases of the junction unmatched. The CDR3 is CASSTRGGRYEQYF. DNA for the CDR3: TGTGCCAGCAGCACCCGGGGAGGGAGGTACGAGCAGTACTTC.

This clone was recorded once. The chain has TRBV19 and TRBJ2-7; TRBD2 matches at 9 bases. V shed 1 base and J 12 bases; nucleotides not matched to a gene: 16. Germline assignment: CDR1 LNHDA and CDR2 SQIVND (reference sequence). The CDR3 length is 16 residues. CDR3 amino acids: CASSIGPLAGTFRGYF. In nucleotides, the CDR3 is TGTGCCAGTAGTATAGGTCCTCTAGCGGGAACTTTTCGGGGGTACTTC.

The V gene is TRBV11-2, the J gene TRBJ1-2, with D perhaps matching TRBD1 (5 bases). Germline V gene sequence: CDR1 SGHAT, CDR2 FQNNGV. Trimming took 5 bases from V and 4 from J, leaving 11 bases between them. This CDR3 is 13 amino acids long. The CDR3 DNA reads as TGTGCCAGCAGCCCTGGGACTTTCTATGGCTACACCTTC. Translating it yields CASSPGTFYGYTF.

This rearrangement joins TRBV6-6 to TRBJ1-2; unclear D gene. The germline CDR1 and CDR2 sequences are MNHNY and SVGAGI (reference sequence). The CDR3 spans 15 residues. V was clipped by 4 bases and J by 4 bases, with 16 bases between them. The CDR3 sequence is CASSLLNLGSYGYTF. The CDR3 nucleotides read TGTGCCAGCAGTTTATTGAATTTGGGTAGCTATGGCTACACCTTC.

The V and J genes are TRBV6-5 and TRBJ1-1; D is undetermined. Trimming took off 5 bases at V and 5 bases at J, with 12 bases between the two ends. The CDR3 is made up of 13 amino acids. Germline V gene data show CDR1 as MNHEY and CDR2 as SVGAGI. The CDR3 bases are TGTGCCAGCAGTGAAATCCGGCCAACTGAAGCTTTCTTT. This translates into CASSEIRPTEAFF.

This sequence joins TRBV5-8 and TRBJ2-4; TRBD2 is a possible D gene (5 bases). The CDR3 contains 14 residues. Between the trimmed V and J ends, which lost 4 bases and 11 bases, there was a span of 19 bases. Germline CDR1 reads SGHTS; CDR2 reads YDEGEE. CDR3 loop: CASSSGPDWVLQYF. The CDR3 DNA is TGTGCCAGCAGCAGCGGACCCGACTGGGTACTTCAGTACTTC.

The chain employs TRBV11-2 and TRBJ2-7; 7 bases align to TRBD1. Trimming cost V 1 base and J 3 bases; bases outside gene matches: 9. Germline lookup yields CDR1 SGHAT and CDR2 FQNNGV. This CDR3 has 16 amino acids. CDR3 nucleotide sequence: TGTGCCAGCAGCTTAGGTGCTCGACAGGGAGTCTACGAGCAGTACTTC. Its translation: CASSLGARQGVYEQYF.

V and J are TRBV7-6 and TRBJ2-6; TRBD2 matches 12 bases. Germline V gives CDR1 SGHVS, CDR2 FNYEAQ. J gave up 0 bases and V 2 bases, and 8 bases lay outside the gene matches. This CDR3 contains 20 residues. The CDR3 nucleotides are TGTGCCAGCAGCTTAATTCCGGGACTAGCGGGCCCCTCTGGGGCCAACGTCCTGACTTTC. This translates into CASSLIPGLAGPSGANVLTF.

The rearrangement uses TRBV10-2 and TRBJ2-1; no clear D gene. The V gene lost 3 bases and the J gene lost 7 bases, with 10 bases spanning the gap. The germline V gene encodes CDR1 WSHSY and CDR2 SAAADI. This CDR3 is 13 amino acids long. The chain's CDR3 is CASSDGPKNEQFF. The CDR3 DNA follows: TGCGCCAGCAGTGATGGACCAAAGAATGAGCAGTTCTTC.

This chain links TRBV4-1 with TRBJ2-5, with TRBD1 identical over 7 bases. The J call could be wrong; TRBJ2-7 is a better fit for the DNA end. The CDR3 has 18 amino acids. Germline V gene sequence: CDR1 MGHRA, CDR2 YSYEKL. CDR3 amino acids: CASSQGRSLDRYSYEQYF. The CDR3 DNA sequence: TGCGCCAGCAGCCAAGGCCGATCTTTGGACAGGTACTCCTACGAGCAGTACTTC.

Concerning this clone itself: An end of the junction differs from the germline gene, which may be a read error. The gene calls are TRBV5-1 and TRBJ1-5; 7 bases are a match to TRBD1. There are 15 residues in the CDR3. Germline V gene sequence: CDR1 SGHRS, CDR2 YFSETQ. The CDR3 protein is CASSLRQGGHQPQHF. CDR3 coding DNA: TGTGCCAGCAGCTTGCGCCAGGGGGGTCATCAGCCCCAGCATTTT.

The chain combines TRBV5-1 with TRBJ2-1; D call uncertain. The CDR3 is made up of 12 amino acids. Trimming cost V 0 bases and J 8 bases, with 6 bases left between them. Germline V gives CDR1 SGHRS, CDR2 YFSETQ. The CDR3 nucleotides are TGCGCCAGCAGCTTGGAGCTGTATGAGCAGTTCTTC. Translating gives CASSLELYEQFF. Complete variable domain (other parts from reference TRBV5-1 and TRBJ2-1): KAGVTQTPRYLIKTRGQQVTLSCSPISGHRSVSWYQQTPGQGLQFLFEYFSETQRNKGNFPGRFSGRQFSNSRSEMNVSTLELGDSALYLCASSLELYEQFFGPGTRLTVL.

This clone was recorded once. The J gene is TRBJ2-2, the V gene TRBV5-1; 10 bases fit TRBD2. The CDR3 loop spans 16 amino acids. With V trimmed by 3 bases and J by 1 base, 3 bases remained unmatched. Germline V gives CDR1 SGHRS, CDR2 YFSETQ. The CDR3 DNA reads as TGCGCCAGCAGCTCCAGACTAGCGGGGAACACCGGGGAGCTGTTTTTT. It encodes CASSSRLAGNTGELFF.

The chain links TRBV29-1 to TRBJ1-1; 11 nucleotides agree with TRBD1. From germline, CDR1 is SQVTM and CDR2 ANQGSEA. After removal of 5 bases from V and 5 bases from J, the junction contained 7 bases not matched to a gene. This CDR3 has 14 residues. Written as DNA, the CDR3 is TGCAGCGTTACGGACAGGGGGCTGGGTACTGAAGCTTTCTTT. As protein: CSVTDRGLGTEAFF.